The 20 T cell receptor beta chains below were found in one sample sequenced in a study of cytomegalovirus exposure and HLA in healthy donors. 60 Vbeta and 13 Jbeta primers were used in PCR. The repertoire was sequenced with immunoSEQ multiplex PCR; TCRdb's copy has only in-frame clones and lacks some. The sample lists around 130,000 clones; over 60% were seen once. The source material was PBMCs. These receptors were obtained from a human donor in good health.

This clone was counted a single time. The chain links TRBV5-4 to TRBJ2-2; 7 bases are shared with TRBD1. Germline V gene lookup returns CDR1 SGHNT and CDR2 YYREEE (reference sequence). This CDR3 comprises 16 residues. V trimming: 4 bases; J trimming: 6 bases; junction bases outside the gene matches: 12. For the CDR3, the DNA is TGTGCCAGCAGCCCCTCGTCAGACAGGGTGGCCGGGGAGCTGTTTTTT. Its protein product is CASSPSSDRVAGELFF.

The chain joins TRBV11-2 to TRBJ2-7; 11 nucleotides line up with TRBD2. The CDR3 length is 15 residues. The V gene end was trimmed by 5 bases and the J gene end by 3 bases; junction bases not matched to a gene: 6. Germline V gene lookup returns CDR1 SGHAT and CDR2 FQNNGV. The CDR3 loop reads CASSLGTSGNYEQYF. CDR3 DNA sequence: TGTGCCAGCAGCCTCGGGACTAGCGGAAACTACGAGCAGTACTTC. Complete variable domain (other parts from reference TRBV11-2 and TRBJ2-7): EAGVAQSPRYKIIEKRQSVAFWCNPISGHATLYWYQQILGQGPKLLIQFQNNGVVDDSQLPKDRFSAERLKGVDSTLKIQPAKLEDSAVYLCASSLGTSGNYEQYFGPGTRLTVT.

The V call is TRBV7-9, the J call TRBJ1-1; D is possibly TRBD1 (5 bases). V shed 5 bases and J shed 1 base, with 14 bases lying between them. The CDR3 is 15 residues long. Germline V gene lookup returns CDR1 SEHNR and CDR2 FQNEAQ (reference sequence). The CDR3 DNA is TGTGCCAGCAGCCCTGGGGGACTCCAGAACACTGAAGCTTTCTTT. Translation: CASSPGGLQNTEAFF.

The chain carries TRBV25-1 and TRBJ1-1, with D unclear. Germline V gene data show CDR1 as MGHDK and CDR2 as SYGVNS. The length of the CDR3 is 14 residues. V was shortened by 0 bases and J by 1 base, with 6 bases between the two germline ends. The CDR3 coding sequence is TGTGCCAGCAGTGAATATATCTCGAACACTGAAGCTTTCTTT. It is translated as CASSEYISNTEAFF.

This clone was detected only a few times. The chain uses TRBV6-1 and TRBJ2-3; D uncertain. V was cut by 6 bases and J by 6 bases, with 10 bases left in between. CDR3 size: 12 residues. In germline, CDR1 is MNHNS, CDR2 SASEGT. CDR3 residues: CASSLVGDTQYF. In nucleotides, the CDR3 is TGTGCCAGCAGCCTGGTCGGGGATACGCAGTATTTT.

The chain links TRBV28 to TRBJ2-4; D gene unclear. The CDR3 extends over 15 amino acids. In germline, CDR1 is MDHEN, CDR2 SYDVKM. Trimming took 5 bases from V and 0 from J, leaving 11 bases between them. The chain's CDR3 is CASSTDWLAKNIQYF. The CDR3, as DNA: TGTGCCAGCAGTACTGACTGGCTAGCCAAAAACATTCAGTACTTC.

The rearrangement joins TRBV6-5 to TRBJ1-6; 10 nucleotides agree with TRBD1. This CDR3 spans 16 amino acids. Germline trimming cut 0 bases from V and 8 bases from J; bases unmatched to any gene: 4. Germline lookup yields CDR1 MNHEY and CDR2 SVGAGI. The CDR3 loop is CASSYSTGGTDSPLHF. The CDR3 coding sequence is TGTGCCAGCAGTTACTCGACAGGGGGCACGGATTCACCCCTCCACTTT.

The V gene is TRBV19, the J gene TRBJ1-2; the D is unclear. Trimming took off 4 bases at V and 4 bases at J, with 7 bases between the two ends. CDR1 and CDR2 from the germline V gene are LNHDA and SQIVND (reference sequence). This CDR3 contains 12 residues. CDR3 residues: CASSRDFYGYTF. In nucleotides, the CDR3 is TGTGCCAGTAGTAGAGACTTCTATGGCTACACCTTC.

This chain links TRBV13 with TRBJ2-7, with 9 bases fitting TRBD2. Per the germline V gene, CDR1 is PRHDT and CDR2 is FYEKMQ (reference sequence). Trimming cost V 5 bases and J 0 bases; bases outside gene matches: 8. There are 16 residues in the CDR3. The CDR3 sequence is CASSKGVRGGSYEQYF. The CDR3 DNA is TGTGCCAGCAGCAAGGGAGTGCGGGGGGGCTCCTACGAGCAGTACTTC.

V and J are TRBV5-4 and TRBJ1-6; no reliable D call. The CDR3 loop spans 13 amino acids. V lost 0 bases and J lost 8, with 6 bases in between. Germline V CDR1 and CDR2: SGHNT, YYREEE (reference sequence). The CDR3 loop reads CASSLGHDSPLHF. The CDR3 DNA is TGTGCCAGCAGCTTGGGGCATGATTCACCCCTCCACTTT.

CDR3 region: CASSFTGEETQYF. Here the CDR3 DNA reads TGTGCCAGCAGCTTCACAGGGGAAGAGACCCAGTACTTC. The gene calls are TRBV11-1 and TRBJ2-5; 7 bases line up with TRBD1. After removal of 3 bases from V and 3 bases from J, the junction contained 1 base not matched to a gene. Germline V gives CDR1 SGHAT, CDR2 FQDESV (reference sequence). The CDR3 contains 13 residues. Full variable domain (remainder filled in from reference TRBV11-1 and TRBJ2-5): EAEVAQSPRYKITEKSQAVAFWCDPISGHATLYWYRQILGQGPELLVQFQDESVVDDSQLPKDRFSAERLKGVDSTLKIQPAELGDSAMYLCASSFTGEETQYFGPGTRLLVL.

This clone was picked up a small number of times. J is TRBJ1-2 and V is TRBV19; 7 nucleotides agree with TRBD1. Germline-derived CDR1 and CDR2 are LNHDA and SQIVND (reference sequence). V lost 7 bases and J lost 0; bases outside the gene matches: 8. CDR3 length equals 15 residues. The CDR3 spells CASTGQSVTNYGYTF. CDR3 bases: TGTGCCAGTACGGGACAGTCAGTTACTAACTATGGCTACACCTTC.

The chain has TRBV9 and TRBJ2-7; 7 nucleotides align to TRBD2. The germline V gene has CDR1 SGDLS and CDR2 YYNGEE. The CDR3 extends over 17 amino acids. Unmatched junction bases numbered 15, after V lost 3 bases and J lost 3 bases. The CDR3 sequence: CASSADERGRPFYEQYF. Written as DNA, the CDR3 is TGTGCCAGCAGCGCGGACGAGCGGGGCCGGCCATTCTACGAGCAGTACTTC.

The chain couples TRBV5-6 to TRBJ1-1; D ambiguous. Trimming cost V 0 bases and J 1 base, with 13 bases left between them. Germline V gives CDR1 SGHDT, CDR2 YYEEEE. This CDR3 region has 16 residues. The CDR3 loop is CASSLVLGSTNTEAFF. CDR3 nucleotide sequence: TGTGCCAGCAGCTTGGTTTTGGGCAGCACGAACACTGAAGCTTTCTTT.

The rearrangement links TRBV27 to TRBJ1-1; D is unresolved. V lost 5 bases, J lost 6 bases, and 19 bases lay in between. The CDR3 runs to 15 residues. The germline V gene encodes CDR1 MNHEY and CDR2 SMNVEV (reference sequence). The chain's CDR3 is CASSPSSEIDAEAFF. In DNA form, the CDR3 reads TGTGCCAGCAGTCCTTCCTCGGAGATAGACGCTGAAGCTTTCTTT.

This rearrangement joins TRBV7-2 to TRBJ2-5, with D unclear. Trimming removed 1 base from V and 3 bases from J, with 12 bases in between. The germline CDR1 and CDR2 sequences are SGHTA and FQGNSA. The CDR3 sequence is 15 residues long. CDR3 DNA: TGTGCCAGCAGCTTAGTAGTACCGCCGAAAGAGACCCAGTACTTC. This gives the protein CASSLVVPPKETQYF.

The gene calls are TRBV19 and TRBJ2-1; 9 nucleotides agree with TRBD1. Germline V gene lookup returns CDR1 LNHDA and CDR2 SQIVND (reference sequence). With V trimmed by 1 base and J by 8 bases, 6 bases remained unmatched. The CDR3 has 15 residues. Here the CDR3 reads CASSIGTGGGDEQFF. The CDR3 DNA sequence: TGTGCCAGTAGTATAGGAACAGGGGGCGGGGATGAGCAGTTCTTC.

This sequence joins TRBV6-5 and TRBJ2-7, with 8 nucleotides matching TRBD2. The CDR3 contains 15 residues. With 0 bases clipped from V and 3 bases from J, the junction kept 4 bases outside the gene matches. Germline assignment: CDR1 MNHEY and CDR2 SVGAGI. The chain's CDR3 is CASSYSSGGIYEQYF. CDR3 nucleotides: TGTGCCAGCAGTTACTCGAGCGGGGGAATCTACGAGCAGTACTTC.

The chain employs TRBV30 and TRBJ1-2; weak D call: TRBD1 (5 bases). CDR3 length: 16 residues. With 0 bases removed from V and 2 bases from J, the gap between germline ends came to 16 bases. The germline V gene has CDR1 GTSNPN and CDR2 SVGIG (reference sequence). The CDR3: CAWSVQNRPENYGYTF. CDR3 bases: TGTGCCTGGAGTGTACAGAACAGGCCAGAAAACTATGGCTACACCTTC.

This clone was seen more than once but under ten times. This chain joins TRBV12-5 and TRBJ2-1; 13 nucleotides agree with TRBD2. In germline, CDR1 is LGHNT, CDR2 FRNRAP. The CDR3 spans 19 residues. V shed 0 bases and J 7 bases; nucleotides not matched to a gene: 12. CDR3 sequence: CASGLVVTSGRVGGNEQFF. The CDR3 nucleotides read TGTGCTAGTGGTTTGGTAGTAACTAGCGGGAGGGTTGGAGGGAATGAGCAGTTCTTC.